The next 27 T cell receptor beta chains were all read from a single sample in a study of OX40 agonist ivuxolimab in advanced cancers. Some clones are missing from TCRdb's copy, which holds only in-frame ones; the method was immunoSEQ multiplex PCR. The profile shows over 75,000 clones, about 90% of them singletons. Sample: CD4+ or CD8+ T cells sorted from blood, taken in a trial of the OX40 agonist ivuxolimab. Receptors originate from an adult with an advanced solid tumor such as melanoma, head and neck, liver or kidney cancer.

The chain links TRBV5-1 to TRBJ2-1, with D perhaps TRBD1 (6 bases). The CDR3 extends over 11 amino acids. Trimming shortened V by 6 bases and J by 5 bases, and 6 bases separated the two germline ends. Germline-derived CDR1 and CDR2 are SGHRS and YFSETQ. CDR3 region: CASKGDNEQFF. In DNA form, the CDR3 reads TGCGCCAGCAAGGGGGACAATGAGCAGTTCTTC.

The V and J genes are TRBV28 and TRBJ2-2; weak D call: TRBD2 (6 bases). The CDR3 loop spans 12 amino acids. Germline V lookup: CDR1 MDHEN, CDR2 SYDVKM. V shed 8 bases and J shed 3 bases, with 7 bases lying between them. This chain's CDR3 is CASGTYTGELFF. The CDR3 coding sequence is TGTGCCAGCGGGACTTACACCGGGGAGCTGTTTTTT.

The genes are TRBV7-2 and TRBJ2-2; 9 bases match TRBD1. CDR1 and CDR2 (germline): SGHTA, FQGNSA. V shed 1 base and J 5 bases; nucleotides not matched to a gene: 11. The CDR3 consists of 18 residues. The CDR3 region has the DNA TGTGCCAGCAGCTTAGTCGCCTACAGGGGGCGGCGAACCGGGGAGCTGTTTTTT. This sequence encodes CASSLVAYRGRRTGELFF.

The chain has TRBV10-2 and TRBJ2-2, with TRBD1 as a possible D gene (6 bases). The CDR3 has 18 residues. CDR1 is WSHSY and CDR2 is SAAADI in the germline V gene. V shed 0 bases and J shed 3 bases, with 17 bases lying between them. The CDR3: CASSESEQGKFYTGELFF. Written as DNA, the CDR3 is TGCGCCAGCAGTGAGTCGGAGCAGGGGAAATTTTACACCGGGGAGCTGTTTTTT.

The rearrangement joins TRBV28 to TRBJ1-2, with 9 bases lining up with TRBD1. The germline gives CDR1 MDHEN, CDR2 SYDVKM. The CDR3 runs to 16 residues. Trimming took 6 bases from V and 4 from J; bases not matched to a gene: 12. This CDR3 reads CASRIPPGQGTYGYTF. Written as DNA, the CDR3 is TGTGCCAGCAGGATCCCGCCGGGACAGGGAACCTATGGCTACACCTTC.

Notes on this clone: At the DNA level, this CDR3 is encoded by other sequences in the same sample as well. V is TRBV5-1 and J is TRBJ1-3, with D possibly TRBD1 on 5 matching bases. Germline CDR1 is SGHRS and CDR2 is YFSETQ. The CDR3 runs 14 residues. Trimming removed 4 bases from V and 1 base from J, with 9 bases in between. The CDR3 spells CASSPQGSGNTIYF. For the CDR3, the DNA is TGCGCCAGCAGCCCTCAGGGTTCTGGAAACACCATATATTTT.

The rearrangement joins TRBV6-1 to TRBJ2-3, with D perhaps matching TRBD2 (6 bases). Looked up from germline, CDR1 is MNHNS and CDR2 is SASEGT. This CDR3 is built from 14 residues. V lost 2 bases and J 8 bases, leaving 14 bases between the germline ends. CDR3 DNA sequence: TGTGCCAGCAGTGAACTAGTGGGACTGGGTACGCAGTATTTT. Its protein is CASSELVGLGTQYF.

The gene calls are TRBV19 and TRBJ1-3, with D perhaps TRBD1 (5 bases). Germline lookup yields CDR1 LNHDA and CDR2 SQIVND (reference sequence). Trimming stripped 1 base from V and 2 bases from J, with 12 bases between. The CDR3 sequence is 16 residues long. In nucleotides, the CDR3 is TGTGCCAGTAGTATAGCCCGCGGGGGAGCTGGAAACACCATATATTTT. It specifies CASSIARGGAGNTIYF.

V is TRBV5-1 and J is TRBJ1-1; no definite D call. With 5 bases removed from V and 1 base from J, the gap between germline ends came to 12 bases. The CDR3 runs to 14 residues. Germline lookup yields CDR1 SGHRS and CDR2 YFSETQ. Here the CDR3 reads CASSVAGTNTEAFF. The CDR3 DNA reads TGCGCCAGCAGTGTGGCCGGAACGAACACTGAAGCTTTCTTT.

The chain recombines TRBV30 with TRBJ2-5; 7 bases match TRBD1. From germline, CDR1 is GTSNPN and CDR2 SVGIG (reference sequence). CDR3 length: 15 residues. Germline trimming cut 3 bases from V and 1 base from J; bases unmatched to any gene: 8. CDR3 loop: CAWRGDGTVQETQYF. In DNA form, the CDR3 reads TGTGCCTGGAGGGGAGACGGGACAGTCCAAGAGACCCAGTACTTC.

The J gene is TRBJ1-5, the V gene TRBV6-1; D gene unclear. Looked up from germline, CDR1 is MNHNS and CDR2 is SASEGT. V gave up 7 bases and J gave up 0 bases, with 7 bases separating them. The CDR3 consists of 13 residues. Written as DNA, the CDR3 is TGTGCCAGCACCCTTTATAGCAATCAGCCCCAGCATTTT. The encoded protein is CASTLYSNQPQHF.

The V gene is TRBV19, the J gene TRBJ1-2; no firm D call. CDR3 length: 12 residues. V was clipped by 4 bases and J by 8 bases, with 11 bases between them. Germline loops: CDR1 LNHDA, CDR2 SQIVND (reference sequence). The CDR3 bases are TGTGCCAGTAGTAACTCACCGGGGGGCTACACCTTC. It encodes CASSNSPGGYTF.

The chain couples TRBV27 to TRBJ2-4; 8 bases align to TRBD1. With 4 bases clipped from V and 4 bases from J, the junction kept 9 bases outside the gene matches. Germline CDR1 and CDR2: MNHEY and SMNVEV (reference sequence). The length of the CDR3 is 16 residues. CDR3 protein: CASSSPRRDRKNIQYF. CDR3 DNA sequence: TGTGCCAGCAGTTCGCCTCGCCGGGACAGGAAAAACATTCAGTACTTC.

This sequence joins TRBV29-1 and TRBJ1-1; D might be TRBD1 (6 bases). The V gene lost 3 bases and the J gene lost 3 bases, with 23 bases spanning the gap. The CDR3 length is 17 residues. Per germline, CDR1 SQVTM and CDR2 ANQGSEA. DNA of the CDR3: TGCAGCGTTGACTCCATTTGGTCAGGAAGGGGGTACACTGAAGCTTTCTTT. This sequence encodes CSVDSIWSGRGYTEAFF.

V and J are TRBV7-9 and TRBJ2-7; TRBD1 is a possible D gene (5 bases). This CDR3 is 14 amino acids long. Trimming pared 0 bases from V and 3 bases from J, leaving 9 bases between. From germline, CDR1 is SEHNR and CDR2 FQNEAQ (reference sequence). CDR3 protein: CASSLAGQDYEQYF. In nucleotides, the CDR3 is TGTGCCAGCAGCTTAGCGGGGCAGGACTACGAGCAGTACTTC.

This chain connects TRBV7-2 to TRBJ2-3, with 12 bases fitting TRBD2. This CDR3 is built from 16 residues. The germline gives CDR1 SGHTA, CDR2 FQGNSA. With 5 bases clipped from V and 5 bases from J, the junction kept 8 bases outside the gene matches. The CDR3 reads CASSRMTSGSVDTQYF. As DNA, the CDR3 is TGTGCCAGCAGCCGTATGACTAGCGGGAGCGTAGATACGCAGTATTTT.

The chain uses TRBV11-2 and TRBJ1-4; tentative D call: TRBD1 (5 bases). This CDR3 is 14 amino acids long. V lost 0 bases and J 7 bases, leaving 9 bases between the germline ends. Per germline, CDR1 SGHAT and CDR2 FQNNGV. CDR3 in amino acids: CASSLEGAGEKLFF. Written as DNA, the CDR3 is TGTGCCAGCAGCTTAGAAGGGGCAGGTGAAAAACTGTTTTTT.

This chain uses TRBV28 with TRBJ2-2, with TRBD1 matching over 11 bases. Unmatched junction bases numbered 6, after V lost 3 bases and J lost 6 bases. Germline CDR1 and CDR2: MDHEN and SYDVKM. The CDR3 length is 16 residues. In DNA, the CDR3 is TGTGCCAGCAGTTTGTTCGGACAGGGGGCTGCCGGGGAGCTGTTTTTT. This encodes CASSLFGQGAAGELFF.

This clone was detected a few times. The chain links TRBV19 to TRBJ1-1; D is unclear. There are 13 residues in the CDR3. V dropped 6 bases and J dropped 3 bases, with 11 bases sitting between them. CDR1 is LNHDA, CDR2 SQIVND, per germline (reference sequence). CDR3 in DNA: TGTGCCAGTAGCCTGGCGGGCTACACTGAAGCTTTCTTT. Translating it yields CASSLAGYTEAFF.

V gene TRBV18 combines with J gene TRBJ2-7; D may correspond to TRBD1 or TRBD2 (5 bases each). Trimming removed 2 bases from V and 6 bases from J, with 14 bases in between. The CDR3 extends over 14 amino acids. Germline V gene lookup returns CDR1 KGHSH and CDR2 LQKENI. The CDR3 sequence: CASSPKLGESEQYF. In DNA, the CDR3 is TGTGCCAGCTCACCAAAGCTAGGGGAGAGCGAGCAGTACTTC.

The chain uses TRBV6-5 and TRBJ2-7, with TRBD1 matching over 11 bases. This CDR3 comprises 14 residues. Trimming removed 5 bases from V and 4 bases from J; junction bases left unmatched: 4. The V gene's germline CDR1 is MNHEY and CDR2 SVGAGI. In DNA, the CDR3 is TGTGCCAGCAGTGAGGACAGGGGGCATTACGAGCAGTACTTC. It translates to CASSEDRGHYEQYF.

The CDR3 nucleotides read TGTGCCAGCAGCTCTAGCGCTAACTACGAGCAGTACTTC. As protein: CASSSSANYEQYF. The gene calls are TRBV11-3 and TRBJ2-7; D possibly corresponds to TRBD2 (6 bases). CDR3 length equals 13 residues. Trimming stripped 4 bases from V and 3 bases from J, with 10 bases between. Per the germline V gene, CDR1 is SGHNT and CDR2 is YENEEA.

Regarding this clone: Other nucleotide sequences in the sample specify the same CDR3. The V call is TRBV28, the J call TRBJ2-7, with 9 nucleotides matching TRBD1. Germline V gene lookup returns CDR1 MDHEN and CDR2 SYDVKM. CDR3 size: 16 residues. The junction had 9 bases not matched to a gene; V was cut back by 5 bases and J by 1 base. Here the CDR3 DNA reads TGTGCCAGCAGTCCCCCCCCGGGACAGGGATCCTACGAGCAGTACTTC. It codes for CASSPPPGQGSYEQYF.

The chain is built from TRBV6-5 and TRBJ2-7; tentatively, D is TRBD2 (6 bases). Trimming left V 7 bases short and J 7 bases short, with 14 bases between. This CDR3 contains 12 residues. Germline V gene lookup returns CDR1 MNHEY and CDR2 SVGAGI. As DNA, the CDR3 is TGTGCCAGCACTCCCAGCGGAGGGGAGCAGTACTTC. Its protein product is CASTPSGGEQYF.

This clone was seen once. The chain joins TRBV20-1 to TRBJ1-1; the D is unclear. CDR1 and CDR2 (germline): DFQATT, SNEGSKA (reference sequence). The CDR3 contains 11 residues. The V end lost 5 bases, the J end lost 0 bases, and 4 bases lay between the germline ends. The CDR3 is CSAPVNTEAFF. In DNA, the CDR3 is TGCAGTGCTCCCGTGAACACTGAAGCTTTCTTT.

V gene TRBV19 combines with J gene TRBJ2-7; D remains unclear. The germline gives CDR1 LNHDA, CDR2 SQIVND (reference sequence). Trimming removed 1 base from V and 4 bases from J, with 14 bases in between. The CDR3 sequence is 15 residues long. The CDR3 DNA follows: TGTGCCAGTAGTATAGGCGCCAACGGGCAGTACGAGCAGTACTTC. This codes for CASSIGANGQYEQYF.

J is TRBJ1-2 and V is TRBV11-3; 10 bases map to TRBD1. This CDR3 is 14 amino acids long. The germline V gene has CDR1 SGHNT and CDR2 YENEEA. Losses at the gene ends were 4 bases for V and 4 bases for J; bases not matched to a gene: 3. CDR3 DNA: TGTGCCAGCAGCTGGGGACAGGGGAGCTATGGCTACACCTTC. It yields the protein CASSWGQGSYGYTF. Drawing the rest from reference TRBV11-3 and TRBJ1-2, the complete variable domain is EAGVVQSPRYKIIEKKQPVAFWCNPISGHNTLYWYLQNLGQGPELLIRYENEEAVDDSQLPKDRFSAERLKGVDSTLKIQPAELGDSAVYLCASSWGQGSYGYTFGSGTRLTVV.